These 22 T cell receptor beta chains were sequenced from one sample in a study of regulatory T cells in long-lasting Graves disease. Time point described: newly diagnosed GD, antithyroid drugs for less than 3 months. Construction of the TCR library relied on RNA isolated from PBMCs. Building of the TCR beta libraries involved iRepertoire HTBI primers and Arm-PCR of CDR3 regions. TCRdb independently ran MiXCR on the multiplex PCR reads; one entry per CDR3 protein. The sample holds roughly 250,000 distinct CDR3 sequences, 18% seen once. This sample was also put to use in a study of T cells in Graves' hyperthyroidism and ophthalmopathy.

The sequenced sample was peripheral blood mononuclear cells (PBMCs), obtained at new diagnosis, from a patient treated with antithyroid drugs. The receptors stem from a woman in her twenties or thirties with Graves disease.

The V call is TRBV4-1, the J call TRBJ2-5, with 10 bases aligning to TRBD1. The CDR3 is 15 residues long. Looked up from germline, CDR1 is MGHRA and CDR2 is YSYEKL. J gave up 5 bases and V 4 bases, and 7 bases lay outside the gene matches. The CDR3 loop reads CASSRLGQGDETQYF. The CDR3 region has the DNA TGCGCCAGCAGCCGCCTCGGACAGGGGGACGAGACCCAGTACTTC.

Ten or more counts support this clonotype. V gene TRBV18 combines with J gene TRBJ2-1, with 7 nucleotides matching TRBD1. The CDR3 spans 15 residues. The V gene end was trimmed by 6 bases and the J gene end by 7 bases; junction bases not matched to a gene: 12. From germline, CDR1 is KGHSH and CDR2 LQKENI. The CDR3 region has the DNA TGTGCCAGCTCCCACAGGGGTGATCTCACTAATGAGCAGTTCTTC. Residues: CASSHRGDLTNEQFF.

This clonotype came up many times. The CDR3 here is CASSIWDREAFF. As DNA, the CDR3 is TGTGCCAGCAGTATATGGGACAGGGAAGCTTTCTTT. The chain joins TRBV6-1 to TRBJ1-1; 8 bases are a match to TRBD1. This CDR3 contains 12 residues. With V trimmed by 5 bases and J by 8 bases, 4 bases remained unmatched. Germline V CDR1 and CDR2: MNHNS, SASEGT.

This clonotype has only a few counts. This chain uses TRBV6-1 with TRBJ1-6, with D possibly TRBD1 on 5 matching bases. The CDR3 length is 17 residues. The ends were cut back, 0 bases at V and 0 bases at J, with 9 bases in the middle. In germline, CDR1 is MNHNS, CDR2 SASEGT. The CDR3 DNA sequence: TGTGCCAGCAGTGAAGCGGCAGGGAGCTCCTATAATTCACCCCTCCACTTT. Translated: CASSEAAGSSYNSPLHF.

V usage is TRBV18 and J usage is TRBJ2-7; 8 nucleotides align to TRBD2. The CDR3 spans 15 residues. The germline CDR1 and CDR2 sequences are KGHSH and LQKENI. The V segment lost 2 bases and the J segment 6 bases; nucleotides outside the gene matches: 9. The CDR3 coding sequence is TGTGCCAGCTCACCAACCGGGACTAGTAGTGTCGAGCAGTACTTC. Amino acids: CASSPTGTSSVEQYF.

The chain uses TRBV7-3 and TRBJ2-2; D not resolved. The CDR3 runs 12 residues. Trimming cost V 5 bases and J 6 bases, with 7 bases left between them. CDR1 is SGHTA, CDR2 FQGTGA, per germline. The CDR3 sequence: CASSPLAGELFF. For the CDR3, the DNA is TGTGCCAGCAGCCCCCTCGCCGGGGAGCTGTTTTTT.

This clonotype was detected ten times or more. This sequence joins TRBV18 and TRBJ1-1, with D uncertain. CDR1 is KGHSH and CDR2 is LQKENI in the germline V gene. The V end was cut by 4 bases, the J end by 2 bases, with 8 bases between. CDR3 size: 13 residues. The CDR3, as DNA: TGTGCCAGCTCACAGGGAGATAACACTGAAGCTTTCTTT. The encoded protein is CASSQGDNTEAFF.

The V gene is TRBV7-9, the J gene TRBJ1-1; D may be TRBD1 (6 bases). This CDR3 is 15 amino acids long. V lost 5 bases and J 1 base, leaving 14 bases between the germline ends. From germline, CDR1 is SEHNR and CDR2 FQNEAQ (reference sequence). CDR3 in amino acids: CASSLEGTSNTEAFF. The DNA of the CDR3 is TGTGCCAGCAGCCTCGAAGGGACATCGAACACTGAAGCTTTCTTT.

This clonotype appeared many times. This rearrangement joins TRBV2 to TRBJ2-5; TRBD2 might be the D (6 bases). V lost 7 bases and J lost 0, with 15 bases in between. The CDR3 runs 15 residues. Germline assignment: CDR1 SNHLY and CDR2 FYNNEI. CDR3 in amino acids: CASKGTSFYQETQYF. The CDR3 nucleotides read TGTGCCAGCAAAGGGACTTCATTCTACCAAGAGACCCAGTACTTC.

This clonotype has only a few counts. The V and J genes are TRBV14 and TRBJ1-1, with D unresolved. The CDR3 loop spans 13 amino acids. CDR1 and CDR2 from the germline V gene are SGHDN and FVKESK. Trimming took off 5 bases at V and 5 bases at J, with 12 bases between the two ends. The CDR3, as DNA: TGTGCCAGCAGCGCCGCAAAAGGGACTGAAGCTTTCTTT. Residues: CASSAAKGTEAFF.

As to this clonotype: This sequence is one base from a far larger clone and is likely a read error. The genes are TRBV6-1 and TRBJ2-1; weak D call: TRBD2 (6 bases). Trimming stripped 1 base from V and 4 bases from J, with 8 bases between. This CDR3 has 14 residues. Germline V lookup: CDR1 MNHNS, CDR2 SASEGT. CDR3: CASSEGGEYNEQFF. As DNA, the CDR3 is TGTGCCAGCAGTGAAGGGGGGGAATACAATGAGCAGTTCTTC.

A word on this clonotype: A single base separates this from a much larger clone, so it may be a read error. The rearrangement uses TRBV6-1 and TRBJ1-1, with D perhaps matching TRBD1 (6 bases). In germline, CDR1 is MNHNS, CDR2 SASEGT. The CDR3 runs to 14 residues. Trimming took off 3 bases at V and 4 bases at J, with 12 bases between the two ends. This CDR3 reads CASSERGGGTEAFF. Written as DNA, the CDR3 is TGTGCCAGCAGTGAGAGAGGAGGGGGCACTGAAGCTTTCTTT.

This clonotype was recorded a few times. A read error may be the cause here, since a much bigger clone is one base away. The chain uses TRBV20-1 and TRBJ2-7, with 9 positions matching TRBD1. CDR1 DFQATT and CDR2 SNEGSKA come from the germline V gene (reference sequence). The CDR3 covers 13 residues. V was clipped by 7 bases and J by 5 bases; unmatched bases: 9. The CDR3 DNA reads TGCAGTGTCGAACGACAGGGGGGGGACGAGCAGTACTTC. Translation gives CSVERQGGDEQYF.

This clonotype was recorded many times. The chain uses TRBV13 and TRBJ2-5; tentatively, D is TRBD1 or TRBD2 (5 bases each). The length of the CDR3 is 16 residues. Looked up from germline, CDR1 is PRHDT and CDR2 is FYEKMQ (reference sequence). The V end was cut by 3 bases, the J end by 6 bases, with 20 bases between. The CDR3 sequence: CASSFPGRDKGKTQYF. The DNA of the CDR3 is TGTGCCAGCAGCTTCCCGGGACGCGACAAGGGGAAGACCCAGTACTTC.

This clonotype was counted at least ten times. The genes are TRBV7-8 and TRBJ2-5; D uncertain. Trimming shortened V by 8 bases and J by 4 bases, and 14 bases separated the two germline ends. From germline, CDR1 is SGHVS and CDR2 FQNEAQ. This CDR3 region has 13 residues. DNA of the CDR3: TGTGCCAGCGGAAGAGGATCAGCAGAGACCCAGTACTTC. It encodes CASGRGSAETQYF.

This clonotype was detected a few times. This chain joins TRBV5-1 and TRBJ2-3; perhaps TRBD1 as D (6 bases). Germline CDR1 reads SGHRS; CDR2 reads YFSETQ. The CDR3 is 13 amino acids. Trimming shortened V by 4 bases and J by 6 bases, and 12 bases separated the two germline ends. The CDR3 DNA reads TGCGCCAGCAGCGATGGGACACCGGATACGCAGTATTTT. Encoded protein: CASSDGTPDTQYF. Full variable domain (rest looked up from reference TRBV5-1 and TRBJ2-3): KAGVTQTPRYLIKTRGQQVTLSCSPISGHRSVSWYQQTPGQGLQFLFEYFSETQRNKGNFPGRFSGRQFSNSRSEMNVSTLELGDSALYLCASSDGTPDTQYFGPGTRLTVL.

There are many counts of this clonotype. V is TRBV2 and J is TRBJ2-7, with TRBD2 matching over 10 bases. This CDR3 has 14 residues. Germline V gene sequence: CDR1 SNHLY, CDR2 FYNNEI. The V segment lost 6 bases and the J segment 2 bases; nucleotides outside the gene matches: 4. The CDR3 DNA sequence: TGTGCCAGCAGACCTCTAGCGGGGGCCTACGAGCAGTACTTC. This gives the protein CASRPLAGAYEQYF.

To note about this clonotype: Being one base from a much bigger clone, this may be a read error. The CDR3 spells CASSLVTAIRGQGSGNTIYF. The DNA of the CDR3 is TGTGCCAGCAGCTTAGTGACCGCCATCCGGGGACAGGGCTCTGGAAACACCATATATTTT. V and J are TRBV7-9 and TRBJ1-3; 9 positions agree with TRBD1. CDR1 and CDR2 from the germline V gene are SEHNR and FQNEAQ (reference sequence). V lost 1 base and J lost 0; bases outside the gene matches: 13. The CDR3 runs to 20 residues.

This clonotype was detected a few times. DNA for the CDR3: TGTGCCAGCAGCAAACTTTCCGGGACAGGGGGCCCAGATACGCAGTATTTT. Translation: CASSKLSGTGGPDTQYF. This rearrangement joins TRBV9 to TRBJ2-3; 12 bases align to TRBD1. Per the germline V gene, CDR1 is SGDLS and CDR2 is YYNGEE. V was clipped by 4 bases and J by 4 bases; unmatched bases: 10. The CDR3 runs 17 residues.

This clonotype was counted at least ten times. The CDR3 coding sequence is TGTGCCAGCAGCTTCTATAGCGGGGGTAACAATGAGCAGTTCTTC. Translation gives CASSFYSGGNNEQFF. The chain joins TRBV7-9 to TRBJ2-1; 9 positions agree with TRBD2. V was pared by 3 bases and J by 5 bases, with 5 bases of the junction left unmatched. Germline CDR1 and CDR2: SEHNR and FQNEAQ (reference sequence). The length of the CDR3 is 15 residues.

This clonotype was detected ten times or more. A junction boundary mismatches the germline segment, possibly from a read error. The gene calls are TRBV7-9 and TRBJ1-2, with 8 bases fitting TRBD1. Germline CDR1 SEHNR, CDR2 FQNEAQ (reference sequence). The CDR3 spans 15 residues. CDR3 bases: TGCGCCAGCAGCCACCTAAGGACAGGGCGCTATGGCTACACCTTC. Amino acids: CASSHLRTGRYGYTF.

This clonotype has a handful of counts. The CDR3 is CASTLTRAVKGYTF. The CDR3 region has the DNA TGTGCCAGTACCTTGACCAGGGCGGTAAAGGGCTACACCTTC. V gene TRBV19 combines with J gene TRBJ1-2, with a tentative D call TRBD1 (5 bases). The CDR3 extends over 14 amino acids. V was clipped by 7 bases and J by 8 bases, with 20 bases between them. Germline loops: CDR1 LNHDA, CDR2 SQIVND (reference sequence). Full variable domain (outside the CDR3, taken from reference TRBV19 and TRBJ1-2): DGGITQSPKYLFRKEGQNVTLSCEQNLNHDAMYWYRQDPGQGLRLIYYSQIVNDFQKGDIAEGYSVSREKKESFPLTVTSAQKNPTAFYLCASTLTRAVKGYTFGSGTRLTVV.